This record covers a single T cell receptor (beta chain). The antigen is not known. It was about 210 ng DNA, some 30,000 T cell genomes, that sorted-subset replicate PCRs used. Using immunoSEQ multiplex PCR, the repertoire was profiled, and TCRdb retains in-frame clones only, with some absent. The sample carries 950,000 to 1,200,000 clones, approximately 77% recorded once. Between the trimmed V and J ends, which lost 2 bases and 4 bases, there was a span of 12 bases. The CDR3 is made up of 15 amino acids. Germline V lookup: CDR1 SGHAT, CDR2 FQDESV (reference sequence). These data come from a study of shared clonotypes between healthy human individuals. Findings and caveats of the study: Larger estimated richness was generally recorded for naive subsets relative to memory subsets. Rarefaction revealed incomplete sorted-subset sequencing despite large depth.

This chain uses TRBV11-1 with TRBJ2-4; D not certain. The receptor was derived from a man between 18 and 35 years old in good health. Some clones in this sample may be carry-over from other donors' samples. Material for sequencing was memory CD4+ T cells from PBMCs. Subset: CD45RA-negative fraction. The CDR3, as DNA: TGTGCCAGCAGCTTATGGGTCGGTGTAAAAAACATTCAGTACTTC. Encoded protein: CASSLWVGVKNIQYF.